A single sample is the source of the 7 T cell receptor beta chains below, sequenced in a study of blood T cell repertoires in COVID-19. Some clones are missing from TCRdb's copy, which holds only in-frame ones; the method was immunoSEQ multiplex PCR. The sample shows some 130,000 clones, nearly 70% of them seen only once. The specimen sequenced was peripheral blood. Receptors originate from a woman in her 70s with acute or convalescent COVID-19.

The chain uses TRBV7-9 and TRBJ2-2, with TRBD1 identical over 7 bases. J lost 4 bases, V lost 3 bases, and 5 bases had no gene match. CDR1 is SEHNR and CDR2 is FQNEAQ in the germline V gene (reference sequence). This CDR3 contains 15 residues. The CDR3 DNA is TGTGCCAGCAGCTTGGGTCAGGGGGTCACCGGGGAGCTGTTTTTT. This encodes CASSLGQGVTGELFF.

This clone was seen more than once but under ten times. V usage is TRBV28 and J usage is TRBJ2-1, with 12 bases aligning to TRBD2. Germline loops: CDR1 MDHEN, CDR2 SYDVKM. Trimming removed 6 bases from V and 4 bases from J; junction bases left unmatched: 4. The CDR3 contains 15 residues. CDR3 sequence (DNA): TGTGCCAGCAGACACGGACTAGCGGGGTACAATGAGCAGTTCTTC. It is translated as CASRHGLAGYNEQFF.

The J gene is TRBJ2-5, the V gene TRBV7-9, with D maybe TRBD1 (5 bases). The V gene's germline CDR1 is SEHNR and CDR2 FQNEAQ (reference sequence). The CDR3 consists of 14 residues. Trimming left V 4 bases short and J 2 bases short, with 11 bases between. The CDR3 reads CASSSQQGQETQYF. CDR3 coding DNA: TGTGCCAGCAGCTCCCAGCAGGGACAAGAGACCCAGTACTTC.

This chain uses TRBV19 with TRBJ2-7; possibly TRBD1 for D (5 bases). V shed 3 bases and J shed 3 bases, with 9 bases lying between them. This CDR3 is built from 13 residues. Per germline, CDR1 LNHDA and CDR2 SQIVND (reference sequence). CDR3 DNA sequence: TGTGCCAGTAGTATGGGGCAGGACTACGAGCAGTACTTC. It is translated as CASSMGQDYEQYF.

The rearrangement links TRBV6-5 to TRBJ1-5; 9 bases match TRBD1. The ends lost 8 bases at V and 5 bases at J; junction bases unmatched: 1. The germline V gene has CDR1 MNHEY and CDR2 SVGAGI. The CDR3 is 12 residues long. CDR3 in DNA: TGTGCCAGCCGACAGGGGGATCAGCCCCAGCATTTT. Residues: CASRQGDQPQHF.

This chain joins TRBV13 and TRBJ2-7; 8 nucleotides align to TRBD1. Unmatched junction bases numbered 8, after V lost 5 bases and J lost 2 bases. Germline V CDR1 and CDR2: PRHDT, FYEKMQ (reference sequence). This CDR3 has 15 amino acids. The CDR3 region has the DNA TGTGCCAGCAGCCCCCGACAGGGGCCAGCCTACGAGCAGTACTTC. The encoded protein is CASSPRQGPAYEQYF.

This chain joins TRBV30 and TRBJ1-5, with 10 bases aligning to TRBD1. Trimming at V came to 3 bases and at J to 9 bases, leaving 8 bases not matched to a gene. The CDR3 consists of 14 residues. Germline V lookup: CDR1 GTSNPN, CDR2 SVGIG (reference sequence). The CDR3 sequence: CAWRAGQGSLPQHF. The CDR3, as DNA: TGTGCCTGGAGGGCGGGACAGGGGAGTCTGCCCCAGCATTTT.